This T cell receptor (beta chain) stems from a study of PD-1 blockade in classical Hodgkin lymphoma. Following autologous stem cell transplantation, relapse occurred in every patient, and exposure to brentuximab vedotin varied. PBMCs were thawed, and CD8+ T cells were then isolated from them by magnetic negative selection. Study-wide results and caveats: When set against healthy donors, newly diagnosed patients were reported to show lower baseline TCR diversity. Patients starting nivolumab less than 1 year after ASCT had lower diversity and were excluded from later analyses. CD4+ TCR diversity rose significantly by C4D1, and CD8+ TCR diversity did not.

This clone was recorded only once. Its antigen is as yet unknown. Germline assignment: CDR1 SGDLS and CDR2 YYNGEE. Trimming stripped 1 base from V and 2 bases from J, with 9 bases between. The CDR3 contains 14 residues. Libraries were prepared by immunoSEQ multiplex PCR; TCRdb keeps only in-frame clonotypes and omits some of them. The data contain over 2,500 clones, approximately 70% of them singletons. The V call is TRBV9, the J call TRBJ2-5; D is unresolved. This clonotype was obtained from a human donor with classical Hodgkin lymphoma. The starting material was CD8+ T cells from blood, obtained at baseline. The CDR3 DNA follows: TGTGCCAGCAGCGTAACCACTACACAAGAGACCCAGTACTTC. Protein sequence: CASSVTTTQETQYF.